Presented here are 7 T cell receptor beta chains from one specimen sequenced in a study of T cell responses to AZD1222 COVID-19 vaccine. The assay was immunoSEQ multiplex PCR, and TCRdb's table has in-frame clones only and misses some. The sample lists approximately 160,000 clones; 90% to 95% were seen once. Here the sequenced sample was peripheral blood, taken 28 days after the second AZD1222 dose. These receptors were obtained from an adult who received the AZD1222 COVID-19 vaccine.

CDR3 amino acids: CASSSLTPLGVYNEQFF. The DNA for the CDR3 is TGTGCCAGCAGCTCCCTGACCCCCCTGGGTGTCTACAATGAGCAGTTCTTC. The chain employs TRBV13 and TRBJ2-1; D is unresolved. Germline loops: CDR1 PRHDT, CDR2 FYEKMQ (reference sequence). The CDR3 is 17 amino acids. V lost 4 bases, J lost 3 bases, and 19 bases lay in between.

The V call is TRBV11-2, the J call TRBJ1-2; D unresolved. V lost 0 bases, J lost 8 bases, and 13 bases lay in between. The germline V gene has CDR1 SGHAT and CDR2 FQNNGV. The CDR3 spans 14 residues. The CDR3, as DNA: TGTGCCAGCAGCTTAGAGAGGGCCCCTATGGGCTACACCTTC. It specifies CASSLERAPMGYTF.

The chain links TRBV19 to TRBJ1-4; D gene unclear. CDR3 length: 14 residues. CDR1 and CDR2 from the germline V gene are LNHDA and SQIVND (reference sequence). V lost 3 bases, J lost 8 bases, and 13 bases lay in between. CDR3 sequence: CASSIRARSEKLFF. The CDR3 DNA is TGTGCCAGTAGTATCCGGGCCAGGAGCGAAAAACTGTTTTTT.

The genes are TRBV2 and TRBJ2-1, with D possibly matching TRBD1 (7 bases). V was cut by 7 bases and J by 4 bases, with 17 bases left in between. This CDR3 has 15 amino acids. Germline V gene lookup returns CDR1 SNHLY and CDR2 FYNNEI. The CDR3, as DNA: TGTGCCAGCATGGATGCGCCAGGGGGGTACAATGAGCAGTTCTTC. It codes for CASMDAPGGYNEQFF.

The chain joins TRBV4-1 to TRBJ1-1, with D hard to call. The CDR3 extends over 13 amino acids. Germline lookup yields CDR1 MGHRA and CDR2 YSYEKL. V lost 2 bases, J lost 8 bases, and 12 bases lay in between. CDR3 protein: CASSQRRAEEAFF. In DNA, the CDR3 is TGCGCCAGCAGCCAACGTCGGGCAGAAGAAGCTTTCTTT.

The chain carries TRBV29-1 and TRBJ1-2, with D uncertain. Germline lookup yields CDR1 SQVTM and CDR2 ANQGSEA. The V gene lost 7 bases and the J gene lost 8 bases, with 23 bases spanning the gap. The CDR3 has 14 amino acids. In nucleotides, the CDR3 is TGCAGCGCTGGGAGGGAGGAATCACCGGGAGGCTACACCTTC. Translation: CSAGREESPGGYTF.

This rearrangement joins TRBV28 to TRBJ2-3; 8 bases align to TRBD1. The CDR3 is 16 residues long. CDR1 and CDR2 (germline): MDHEN, SYDVKM. Unmatched junction bases numbered 13, after V lost 4 bases and J lost 7 bases. This CDR3 reads CASSSEKTGGINTQYF. The CDR3 coding sequence is TGTGCCAGCAGTTCAGAAAAAACAGGGGGTATAAATACGCAGTATTTT.